Below, one T cell receptor beta chain is given with its context. The antigen remains unidentified. The CDR3 is 13 residues long. Germline CDR1 and CDR2: SGHRS and YFSETQ. V was clipped by 4 bases and J by 7 bases; unmatched bases: 7. Using immunoSEQ multiplex PCR, the repertoire was profiled, and TCRdb retains in-frame clones only, with some absent. This sample has roughly 110,000 clones; 80% to 95% occur once, and the top ten carry 0.25% to 0.3%. The record originates from a study of T cell repertoires and HLA-DP antigens. In the study overall: Two male donors and one female donor spanned ages 18-to-29 through 60-to-69. Pre-culture CD4+ samples used 1,200 ng DNA versus about 220 ng for CD137+CD4+ sorts.

This TCR was recovered from a woman in her late teens or twenties in good health and CMV-seronegative. V gene TRBV5-1 combines with J gene TRBJ1-1; 7 bases align to TRBD1. Sequencing used CD4+ T cells from PBMCs. CDR3 sequence: CASSASGGDEAFF. Here the CDR3 DNA reads TGCGCCAGCAGCGCCTCAGGGGGGGATGAAGCTTTCTTT.